This passage covers 21 T cell receptor beta chains from one sample sequenced in a study of Ad26.COV2.S vaccination and SARS-CoV-2 variants. Produced via immunoSEQ multiplex PCR; TCRdb's table is partial and in-frame only. The data show 300,000 to 350,000 clones, approximately 80% seen once. Treatment noted: roughly 20 received Ad26.COV2.S at low or high dose, single or two shots; 5 received placebo; per-sample allocation not given. Sampling took place 63 days after the first vaccine or placebo injection. The specimen was peripheral blood, collected in a trial of Ad26.COV2.S vaccine versus placebo. Source of these receptors: a person between 18 and 65 years old who received the Ad26.COV2.S COVID-19 vaccine or a placebo.

The chain employs TRBV15 and TRBJ1-2; possible D gene TRBD1, 6 bases. Germline CDR1 reads LNHNV; CDR2 reads YYDKDF (reference sequence). V was clipped by 4 bases and J by 0 bases, with 15 bases between them. CDR3 size: 16 residues. The CDR3 loop is CATSKGGGIANYGYTF. The CDR3 DNA sequence: TGTGCCACCAGCAAAGGGGGGGGTATAGCTAACTATGGCTACACCTTC. Full variable domain (remainder filled in from reference TRBV15 and TRBJ1-2): DAMVIQNPRYQVTQFGKPVTLSCSQTLNHNVMYWYQQKSSQAPKLLFHYYDKDFNNEADTPDNFQSRRPNTSFCFLDIRSPGLGDTAMYLCATSKGGGIANYGYTFGSGTRLTVV.

The V and J genes are TRBV3-1 (or the pseudogene TRBV3-2) and TRBJ2-7; possible D gene TRBD2, 5 bases. V was cut by 1 base and J by 1 base, with 8 bases left in between. Germline V gene sequence: CDR1 LGHDT, CDR2 YNNKEL (reference sequence). The CDR3 has 14 amino acids. DNA of the CDR3: TGTGCCAGCAGCCAAGGTCGAGGGTCCTACGAGCAGTACTTC. Translation: CASSQGRGSYEQYF.

The chain has TRBV30 and TRBJ1-2, with 8 bases fitting TRBD1. Trimming took 6 bases from V and 7 from J; bases not matched to a gene: 10. Germline CDR1 reads GTSNPN; CDR2 reads SVGIG (reference sequence). This CDR3 has 13 amino acids. This chain's CDR3 is CACKIGTGFGYTF. The CDR3 DNA reads TGTGCCTGCAAGATCGGGACAGGATTTGGCTACACCTTC. The full variable domain, completed using reference TRBV30 and TRBJ1-2, is SQTIHQWPATLVQPVGSPLSLECTVEGTSNPNLYWYRQAAGRGLQLLFYSVGIGQISSEVPQNLSASRPQDRQFILSSKKLLLSDSGFYLCACKIGTGFGYTFGSGTRLTVV.

The V call is TRBV5-1, the J call TRBJ1-2; 8 bases are a match to TRBD1. The CDR3 consists of 13 residues. Germline-derived CDR1 and CDR2 are SGHRS and YFSETQ. V trimming: 1 base; J trimming: 4 bases; junction bases outside the gene matches: 0. The CDR3 here is CASSLQGAYGYTF. In DNA form, the CDR3 reads TGCGCCAGCAGCTTGCAGGGGGCCTATGGCTACACCTTC.

This clone came up once. The chain joins TRBV7-3 to TRBJ1-1; unclear D gene. With 1 base removed from V and 0 bases from J, the gap between germline ends came to 6 bases. The CDR3 contains 14 residues. Germline loops: CDR1 SGHTA, CDR2 FQGTGA. The CDR3 loop reads CASSLMRVNTEAFF. CDR3 coding DNA: TGTGCCAGCAGCTTAATGCGGGTGAACACTGAAGCTTTCTTT.

The rearrangement joins TRBV28 to TRBJ2-7, with 7 bases identical to TRBD1. Germline CDR1 is MDHEN and CDR2 is SYDVKM. CDR3 length equals 14 residues. V lost 5 bases to trimming and J lost 1 base; unmatched junction nucleotides: 5. The CDR3 here is CASSTDRSSYEQYF. The CDR3, as DNA: TGTGCCAGCAGTACGGACAGGAGTTCCTACGAGCAGTACTTC.

This clone has only one observation. The chain links TRBV6-5 to TRBJ2-5, with D unresolved. Trimming removed 7 bases at V and 1 base at J, with 13 bases between. The CDR3 runs to 14 residues. Germline V gene lookup returns CDR1 MNHEY and CDR2 SVGAGI. CDR3 region: CASTFMTGQETQYF. As DNA, the CDR3 is TGTGCCAGCACCTTCATGACGGGCCAAGAGACCCAGTACTTC.

The V gene is TRBV9, the J gene TRBJ1-6, with D perhaps TRBD1 (6 bases). V was pared by 3 bases and J by 7 bases, with 8 bases between. CDR3 length: 13 residues. CDR1 is SGDLS and CDR2 is YYNGEE in the germline V gene. The CDR3 region is CASSGQENSPLHF. The CDR3 coding sequence is TGTGCCAGCAGCGGACAGGAAAATTCACCCCTCCACTTT.

The chain is built from TRBV28 and TRBJ1-6, with D maybe TRBD1 (6 bases). This CDR3 contains 14 residues. Trimming left V 2 bases short and J 9 bases short, with 11 bases between. Per the germline V gene, CDR1 is MDHEN and CDR2 is SYDVKM. The CDR3: CASSLIQGGSPLHF. As DNA, the CDR3 is TGTGCCAGCAGTTTAATACAGGGTGGTTCACCCCTCCACTTT.

The CDR3 region is CASTGLAGVGEQYF. The CDR3 region has the DNA TGTGCCAGCACTGGACTAGCGGGGGTCGGTGAGCAGTACTTC. The genes are TRBV6-5 and TRBJ2-7, with 13 bases identical to TRBD2. The CDR3 runs to 14 residues. V lost 7 bases to trimming and J lost 7 bases; unmatched junction nucleotides: 7. The germline gives CDR1 MNHEY, CDR2 SVGAGI.

V and J are TRBV7-3 and TRBJ2-1, with TRBD2 identical over 9 bases. The junction had 9 bases not matched to a gene; V was cut back by 5 bases and J by 7 bases. CDR3 size: 15 residues. Per the germline V gene, CDR1 is SGHTA and CDR2 is FQGTGA. The CDR3 protein is CASSPGLALWNEQFF. The DNA of the CDR3 is TGTGCCAGCAGCCCGGGACTAGCCTTGTGGAATGAGCAGTTCTTC.

V gene TRBV6-5 combines with J gene TRBJ2-7; D call uncertain. CDR3 size: 11 residues. Germline CDR1 reads MNHEY; CDR2 reads SVGAGI. The V and J ends lost 0 bases and 6 bases respectively, with 3 bases between them. The CDR3 nucleotides are TGTGCCAGCAGTTACTCGTTCGAGCAGTACTTC. Translation: CASSYSFEQYF.

In DNA form, the CDR3 reads TGTGCCAGTAGGGTCGGGGGCGATTACACTGAAGCTTTCTTT. Translation: CASRVGGDYTEAFF. The chain carries TRBV19 and TRBJ1-1; weak D call: TRBD1 (6 bases). Germline lookup yields CDR1 LNHDA and CDR2 SQIVND (reference sequence). Trimming shortened V by 6 bases and J by 3 bases, and 14 bases separated the two germline ends. This CDR3 spans 14 amino acids.

This sequence joins TRBV5-5 and TRBJ1-1; D is unresolved. The V gene's germline CDR1 is SGHKS and CDR2 YYEKEE (reference sequence). The CDR3 is 13 residues long. Trimming took off 2 bases at V and 4 bases at J, with 9 bases between the two ends. CDR3 bases: TGTGCCAGCAGCTTTTCCCGGAGCACTGAAGCTTTCTTT. It encodes CASSFSRSTEAFF.

The CDR3 reads CASSPTGFAEQFF. In DNA, the CDR3 is TGTGCCAGCTCACCGACGGGATTCGCTGAGCAGTTCTTC. The gene calls are TRBV18 and TRBJ2-1, with a possible D match to TRBD2 (5 bases). V lost 3 bases and J 9 bases, leaving 12 bases between the germline ends. The CDR3 length is 13 residues. Germline V CDR1 and CDR2: KGHSH, LQKENI.

The V and J genes are TRBV30 and TRBJ2-6; no reliable D call. Germline lookup yields CDR1 GTSNPN and CDR2 SVGIG (reference sequence). V lost 0 bases to trimming and J lost 2 bases, with 8 bases between them. The CDR3 runs to 15 residues. DNA for the CDR3: TGTGCCTGGAGTGTAGGCAGAACTGGGGCCAACGTCCTGACTTTC. This gives the protein CAWSVGRTGANVLTF.

In nucleotides, the CDR3 is TGTGCCAGTAGTATACGGACGGACCCGCCCGTCCTGACTTTC. Amino acids: CASSIRTDPPVLTF. The chain joins TRBV19 to TRBJ2-6; D unclear. Looked up from germline, CDR1 is LNHDA and CDR2 is SQIVND (reference sequence). The CDR3 runs to 14 residues. The V end was cut by 2 bases, the J end by 12 bases, with 14 bases between.

V usage is TRBV6-1 and J usage is TRBJ1-5; unclear D gene. CDR3 length: 14 amino acids. The V gene lost 1 base and the J gene lost 0 bases, with 4 bases spanning the gap. CDR1 is MNHNS, CDR2 SASEGT, per germline. For the CDR3, the DNA is TGTGCCAGCAGTGAAGAATATAGCAATCAGCCCCAGCATTTT. The encoded protein is CASSEEYSNQPQHF.

This clone is a singleton in its sample. The chain employs TRBV29-1 and TRBJ2-3; 10 bases align to TRBD2. With V trimmed by 5 bases and J by 5 bases, 4 bases remained unmatched. Germline assignment: CDR1 SQVTM and CDR2 ANQGSEA. This CDR3 is 13 amino acids long. The CDR3 DNA reads as TGCAGCGTTACTAGCGGGGCCGGAGATACGCAGTATTTT. This sequence encodes CSVTSGAGDTQYF.

The CDR3 loop reads CASTPTVGYGYTF. The CDR3 DNA reads as TGTGCCAGCACCCCGACAGTAGGATATGGCTACACCTTC. This chain uses TRBV7-2 with TRBJ1-2; a possible D gene is TRBD1 (5 bases). The V gene's germline CDR1 is SGHTA and CDR2 FQGNSA. With 7 bases removed from V and 5 bases from J, the gap between germline ends came to 14 bases. The CDR3 loop spans 13 amino acids.

The chain is built from TRBV27 and TRBJ2-7; D is uncertain. V was trimmed by 2 bases and J by 4 bases, leaving 18 bases between them. CDR3 length equals 16 residues. The germline CDR1 and CDR2 sequences are MNHEY and SMNVEV (reference sequence). The CDR3 is CASSLVPDGLFYEQYF. CDR3 in DNA: TGTGCCAGCAGTTTAGTACCGGACGGGTTGTTTTACGAGCAGTACTTC.